Listed here are 22 T cell receptor beta chains from one sample, sequenced in a study of breast tumors, draining lymph nodes, adjacent tissues. Breast cancer patients provided tissue from their axillary draining lymph nodes. TCRdb reprocessed the multiplex PCR reads via MiXCR and lists one record per CDR3 protein. Altogether around 300,000 distinct CDR3 sequences are present, under 35% being singletons, with the ten largest covering approximately 1%. Sequencing was performed on axillary lymph node tissue. The receptors originated from a female donor with breast cancer. Some clones in this sample may be carry-over from other donors' samples.

This clonotype was counted many times. This rearrangement joins TRBV19 to TRBJ2-1, with 8 bases that match TRBD1. This CDR3 contains 16 residues. V dropped 7 bases and J dropped 0; count of bases not matched to a gene: 8. In germline, CDR1 is LNHDA, CDR2 SQIVND (reference sequence). DNA of the CDR3: TGTGCCAGTACAGGGGGCTCCTCTTTCTCCTACAATGAGCAGTTCTTC. The encoded protein is CASTGGSSFSYNEQFF.

At least ten counts were recorded for this clonotype. This sequence joins TRBV7-2 and TRBJ2-4, with 10 bases that match TRBD2. The V gene end was trimmed by 2 bases and the J gene end by 3 bases; junction bases not matched to a gene: 1. The V gene's germline CDR1 is SGHTA and CDR2 FQGNSA. The length of the CDR3 is 15 residues. The CDR3 nucleotides are TGTGCCAGCAGCTTACTAGCGGGGGACAAAAACATTCAGTACTTC. The encoded protein is CASSLLAGDKNIQYF.

This clonotype has just a few counts. The DNA for the CDR3 is TGCAGCGTCCCAACCCCTGGTTATCCTAACTATGGCTACACCTTC. Its protein is CSVPTPGYPNYGYTF. This rearrangement joins TRBV29-1 to TRBJ1-2; D gene unclear. Germline CDR1 reads SQVTM; CDR2 reads ANQGSEA. V shed 6 bases and J shed 0 bases, with 17 bases lying between them. The CDR3 has 15 amino acids.

Here the CDR3 reads CASSEEGANYGYTF. The DNA of the CDR3 is TGCGCCAGCAGTGAGGAGGGAGCGAACTATGGCTACACCTTC. The chain is built from TRBV10-2 and TRBJ1-2; D unclear. Germline values: CDR1 WSHSY, CDR2 SAAADI. This CDR3 comprises 14 residues. The V end was cut by 2 bases, the J end by 2 bases, with 9 bases between.

A note on this clonotype: The junction does not match germline at one end; this may be a read error. This chain links TRBV7-9 with TRBJ1-6; D possibly corresponds to TRBD1 (6 bases). This CDR3 comprises 14 residues. Germline V gene data show CDR1 as SEHNR and CDR2 as FQNEAQ (reference sequence). Written as DNA, the CDR3 is TGTACCAGCAGCCGCGGACAGAGCACGCCACCCCTCCACTTT. It is translated as CTSSRGQSTPPLHF.

This clonotype was seen ten or more times. The chain joins TRBV19 to TRBJ2-3; D might be TRBD1 (5 bases). CDR1 and CDR2 (germline): LNHDA, SQIVND (reference sequence). The CDR3 consists of 17 residues. V was pared by 7 bases and J by 2 bases, with 22 bases between. This CDR3 is CASTMGSTVPPTDTQYF. The CDR3 bases are TGTGCCAGTACCATGGGATCGACAGTTCCACCCACAGATACGCAGTATTTT.

This sequence joins TRBV7-2 and TRBJ1-5, with a tentative D call TRBD1 (6 bases). This CDR3 has 14 residues. Trimming took off 5 bases at V and 14 bases at J, with 22 bases between the two ends. The germline CDR1 and CDR2 sequences are SGHTA and FQGNSA. Written as DNA, the CDR3 is TGTGCCAGCAGCCTAGAGGGGGTGAGCTCCTACGAGCATTTT. This gives the protein CASSLEGVSSYEHF. Variable domain in full (rest from reference TRBV7-2 and TRBJ1-5): GAGVSQSPSNKVTEKGKDVELRCDPISGHTALYWYRQSLGQGLEFLIYFQGNSAPDKSGLPSDRFSAERTGGSVSTLTIQRTQQEDSAVYLCASSLEGVSSYEHFGDGTRLSIL.

In this sample, this clonotype turned up a few times. Just one base apart from a much larger clone, this may be a read error. The CDR3 loop is CGAVPGLAGGEDTQYF. The CDR3 DNA sequence: TGCGGTGCAGTACCGGGACTAGCGGGAGGGGAAGATACGCAGTATTTT. The rearrangement uses TRBV20-1 and TRBJ2-3; 16 nucleotides align to TRBD2. The CDR3 covers 16 residues. Germline V CDR1 and CDR2: DFQATT, SNEGSKA (reference sequence).

Comments on this clonotype: A much bigger clone sits one base away, suggesting this may be a read error. J is TRBJ2-6 and V is TRBV7-9; 7 nucleotides match TRBD1. CDR1 and CDR2 (germline): SEHNR, FQNEAQ (reference sequence). The CDR3 is made up of 17 amino acids. For the CDR3, the DNA is TGTGCCAGCAGCACGGGACAGAGAAGCTCTGGGGCCAGCGTCCTGGCTTTC. Encoded protein: CASSTGQRSSGASVLAF.

Concerning this clonotype itself: This could be a read error, since a much larger clone is one nucleotide away. This chain uses TRBV20-1 with TRBJ1-3, with D maybe TRBD1 (6 bases). The CDR3 loop spans 14 amino acids. Germline values: CDR1 DFQATT, CDR2 SNEGSKA (reference sequence). The CDR3 sequence is CSASSTGPGTTIYF. The CDR3 coding sequence is TGCAGTGCTAGTTCAACAGGGCCTGGAACCACCATATATTTT.

This clonotype was detected many times. The chain carries TRBV24-1 and TRBJ1-5; 7 nucleotides match TRBD1. The CDR3 runs to 15 residues. The ends lost 5 bases at V and 2 bases at J; junction bases unmatched: 5. CDR1 KGHDR and CDR2 SFDVKD come from the germline V gene. DNA of the CDR3: TGTGCCACCAGTGGGGACAGTTTTGGCAATCAGCCCCAGCATTTT. This gives the protein CATSGDSFGNQPQHF.

This clonotype turned up a few times. V is TRBV7-9 and J is TRBJ2-1; 10 bases map to TRBD2. This CDR3 has 16 residues. Germline lookup yields CDR1 SEHNR and CDR2 FQNEAQ (reference sequence). V dropped 5 bases and J dropped 4; count of bases not matched to a gene: 8. Here the CDR3 reads CASSRLTSGPYNEQFF. The CDR3 DNA reads as TGTGCCAGCAGCCGCCTGACTAGCGGGCCTTACAATGAGCAGTTCTTC.

A word on this clonotype: A much larger clonotype is one base distant, so this may be a read error. The CDR3 carries no conserved terminal phenylalanine or tryptophan, so it likely arises from a read error. The genes are TRBV11-3 and TRBJ2-1, with a weak D call TRBD1 (6 bases). CDR1 and CDR2 (germline): SGHNT, YENEEA. The CDR3 consists of 16 residues. V was shortened by 0 bases and J by 2 bases, with 11 bases between the two germline ends. As DNA, the CDR3 is TGTGCCAGCAGCTTAGATAGGTGGGGGCCCTACAATGAGCAGTTCCTC. Its translation is CASSLDRWGPYNEQFL.

The table lists this clonotype with many counts. As DNA, the CDR3 is TGCAGTGCTAGCGCAGGGGCCCAGTACTTC. Amino acid sequence: CSASAGAQYF. The genes are TRBV20-1 and TRBJ2-5; weak D call: TRBD1 (6 bases). Trimming removed 3 bases from V and 9 bases from J, with 8 bases in between. CDR3 size: 10 residues. CDR1 and CDR2 from the germline V gene are DFQATT and SNEGSKA (reference sequence).

This clonotype showed up many times. The CDR3 loop reads CASSATSGRSRYEQYF. The CDR3, as DNA: TGTGCCAGCAGCGCGACTAGCGGGAGGTCTCGTTACGAGCAGTACTTC. The J gene is TRBJ2-7, the V gene TRBV7-9; TRBD2 aligns across 13 bases. The CDR3 covers 16 residues. The germline gives CDR1 SEHNR, CDR2 FQNEAQ (reference sequence). With V trimmed by 5 bases and J by 4 bases, 8 bases remained unmatched.

This clonotype has a count of ten or more. This rearrangement joins TRBV5-6 to TRBJ1-4; no clear D. Trimming cost V 2 bases and J 4 bases, with 6 bases left between them. The CDR3 sequence is 13 residues long. The germline V gene encodes CDR1 SGHDT and CDR2 YYEEEE. The CDR3 loop is CASSFTSNEKLFF. In DNA form, the CDR3 reads TGTGCCAGCAGCTTTACCAGTAATGAAAAACTGTTTTTT.

This clonotype appeared many times. The chain links TRBV29-1 to TRBJ1-3, with D unresolved. Germline V gene lookup returns CDR1 SQVTM and CDR2 ANQGSEA. Trimming stripped 6 bases from V and 0 bases from J, with 9 bases between. The CDR3 has 13 amino acids. CDR3 region: CSVRKTSGNTIYF. In DNA form, the CDR3 reads TGCAGCGTGCGAAAGACCTCTGGAAACACCATATATTTT. The complete variable domain, with remaining parts taken from reference TRBV29-1 and TRBJ1-3, reads SAVISQKPSRDICQRGTSLTIQCQVDSQVTMMFWYRQQPGQSLTLIATANQGSEATYESGFVIDKFPISRPNLTFSTLTVSNMSPEDSSIYLCSVRKTSGNTIYFGEGSWLTVV.

This chain joins TRBV7-9 and TRBJ2-7; TRBD2 matches at 9 bases. Per the germline V gene, CDR1 is SEHNR and CDR2 is FQNEAQ (reference sequence). The length of the CDR3 is 19 residues. The ends lost 3 bases at V and 9 bases at J; junction bases unmatched: 24. CDR3 loop: CASSFLAGPYEQYLGGQYF. DNA of the CDR3: TGTGCCAGCAGCTTCCTAGCGGGACCCTACGAGCAGTACCTCGGGGGGCAGTACTTC.

This clonotype was recorded many times. This chain joins TRBV2 and TRBJ1-5; 7 bases agree with TRBD1. The length of the CDR3 is 15 residues. Unmatched junction bases numbered 7, after V lost 6 bases and J lost 2 bases. CDR1 is SNHLY and CDR2 is FYNNEI in the germline V gene. In DNA, the CDR3 is TGTGCCAGCAGGGGGGGGGACAGTGGCAATCAGCCCCAGCATTTT. It is translated as CASRGGDSGNQPQHF.

Note on this clonotype: The conserved phenylalanine or tryptophan normally closing the CDR3 is absent here, so this likely arose from a read error. The chain carries TRBV7-3 and TRBJ1-1; perhaps TRBD1 as D (5 bases). Trimming took off 1 base at V and 1 base at J, with 10 bases between the two ends. Germline CDR1 reads SGHTA; CDR2 reads FQGTGA. This CDR3 comprises 15 residues. As DNA, the CDR3 is TGTGCCAGCAGCTTAAAACAGGCTACGAACACTGAAGCTTTCGTT. Protein sequence: CASSLKQATNTEAFV.

This rearrangement joins TRBV12-3 or TRBV12-4 to TRBJ2-7, with 7 bases lining up with TRBD2. V was pared by 5 bases and J by 5 bases, with 12 bases of the junction left unmatched. This CDR3 is 15 amino acids long. The CDR3 DNA reads as TGTGCCAGCAGTATCAGGACTAGGAGTCCCCACGAGCAGTACTTC. As protein: CASSIRTRSPHEQYF.

This chain links TRBV14 with TRBJ2-7; D gene uncertain. In germline, CDR1 is SGHDN, CDR2 FVKESK. This CDR3 comprises 15 residues. The V end lost 1 base, the J end lost 4 bases, and 14 bases lay between the germline ends. CDR3 residues: CASSQAGSRIYEQYF. The CDR3 DNA sequence: TGTGCCAGCAGCCAAGCCGGGTCCAGAATTTACGAGCAGTACTTC.